This T cell receptor beta chain was recorded in a study of blood T cell repertoires in COVID-19. Study-level information: Acute and convalescent COVID-19 specimens originated in the United States, Italy and Spain. From T cells, B-cell-depleted T cells, or PBMCs came the material, which was cDNA or gDNA.

In the original analysis: It was from reference gene primer amplification that nucleated cell counts were estimated. Sequencing was performed with immunoSEQ multiplex PCR; in TCRdb, only in-frame clones are kept and a portion is missing. The V and J calls and clone size are taken from that table; D and trimming were inferred from the DNA. The profile shows about 320,000 clones, 85% to 90% of them singletons. Germline V gene sequence: CDR1 MNHEY, CDR2 SMNVEV (reference sequence). The CDR3 runs 11 residues. V lost 5 bases and J 8 bases, leaving 7 bases between the germline ends. During active infection, Seattle patients enrolled and were then monitored through disease.

The chain has TRBV27 and TRBJ2-1; perhaps TRBD2 as D (6 bases). Sequencing was carried out using peripheral blood. This TCR was sampled from a woman between 25 and 40 years old with COVID-19, enrolled during active disease. The CDR3 spells CASSPGDEQFF. CDR3 in DNA: TGTGCCAGCAGTCCGGGGGATGAGCAGTTCTTC.